Listed here is a single T cell receptor beta chain. A universal primer site was created by template switching, with the cDNA bearing unique molecular identifiers. TCRdb processed the 5' RACE reads anew with MiXCR; each CDR3 protein has one entry. The repertoire holds 400,000 to 550,000 distinct CDR3 sequences, with around 20% as singletons. The entry originates in a study of identical twins. V lost 3 bases and J 1 base, leaving 13 bases between the germline ends. The CDR3 spans 16 residues. CDR1 is SGHAT and CDR2 is FQNNGV in the germline V gene. The data also belong to a second study, concerning T cells expressing NK-cell markers. As reported in that work: It was sorted CD3+CD56+NKG2C+, CD3+CD56+NKG2C- and CD3+CD56-NKG2C+ T cells that supplied the TCR beta repertoires. A few donors' CD3+CD56-NKG2C+ cells were dominated by the same clonotypes.

The sample consisted of CD4+ T cells sorted from blood. The chain carries TRBV11-2 and TRBJ1-3; TRBD1 might be the D (6 bases). This TCR came from a woman aged 18-30 years in good health. The DNA for the CDR3 is TGTGCCAGCAGCTTCGCCGACAGGACATCTGGAAACACCATATATTTT. Translation: CASSFADRTSGNTIYF.